What follows are 9 T cell receptor beta chains derived from one specimen sequenced in a study of T cell responses to AZD1222 COVID-19 vaccine. Using immunoSEQ multiplex PCR, the repertoire was profiled, and TCRdb retains in-frame clones only, with some absent. The sample carries some 100,000 clones, approximately 90% recorded once. Material: peripheral blood, obtained on day 0 of AZD1222 vaccination. The receptors derive from an adult in good health.

V gene TRBV25-1 combines with J gene TRBJ1-3, with unresolved D. The CDR3 runs to 14 residues. The V gene's germline CDR1 is MGHDK and CDR2 SYGVNS. V was shortened by 2 bases and J by 2 bases, with 7 bases between the two germline ends. This chain's CDR3 is CASSEERTGNTIYF. For the CDR3, the DNA is TGTGCCAGCAGTGAAGAAAGGACTGGAAACACCATATATTTT.

The chain joins TRBV7-2 to TRBJ2-3; TRBD2 matches at 9 bases. Germline CDR1 is SGHTA and CDR2 is FQGNSA. V dropped 4 bases and J dropped 2; count of bases not matched to a gene: 10. This CDR3 has 17 residues. The CDR3 DNA follows: TGTGCCAGCAGCTCACTAGCGGGTTACGGAGCCACAGATACGCAGTATTTT. It encodes CASSSLAGYGATDTQYF.

This clone was counted a few times. This sequence joins TRBV6-2 or TRBV6-3 and TRBJ2-5; 9 bases match TRBD2. J gave up 5 bases and V 0 bases, and 10 bases lay outside the gene matches. Germline loops: CDR1 MNHEY, CDR2 SVGEGT. The CDR3 is 17 amino acids. CDR3 sequence: CASSYSGTSTPRETQYF. Here the CDR3 DNA reads TGTGCCAGCAGTTACTCGGGGACTAGCACCCCCCGGGAGACCCAGTACTTC.

V is TRBV5-6 and J is TRBJ2-7; TRBD2 agrees at 10 bases. This CDR3 comprises 14 residues. Germline V lookup: CDR1 SGHDT, CDR2 YYEEEE. The ends lost 2 bases at V and 4 bases at J; junction bases unmatched: 3. The CDR3 sequence is CASSLLAGSYEQYF. CDR3 DNA sequence: TGTGCCAGCAGCTTACTAGCGGGGTCTTACGAGCAGTACTTC.

The rearrangement joins TRBV6-5 to TRBJ1-3, with D perhaps TRBD1 (5 bases). Trimming shortened V by 7 bases and J by 2 bases, and 15 bases separated the two germline ends. The CDR3 has 15 residues. Germline V gene data show CDR1 as MNHEY and CDR2 as SVGAGI. For the CDR3, the DNA is TGTGCCAGCAAAAAGGGGTATTTCCCTGGAAACACCATATATTTT. Amino acids: CASKKGYFPGNTIYF.

This rearrangement joins TRBV29-1 to TRBJ1-2; 9 bases fit TRBD1. This CDR3 spans 13 amino acids. Germline V gene sequence: CDR1 SQVTM, CDR2 ANQGSEA. The J segment lost 8 bases and the V segment lost 6 bases, leaving 10 bases of the junction unmatched. This CDR3 reads CSVESRDREGYTF. CDR3 DNA sequence: TGCAGCGTCGAATCCCGGGACAGGGAAGGCTACACCTTC. The variable domain in full, with the rest retrieved from reference TRBV29-1 and TRBJ1-2, is SAVISQKPSRDICQRGTSLTIQCQVDSQVTMMFWYRQQPGQSLTLIATANQGSEATYESGFVIDKFPISRPNLTFSTLTVSNMSPEDSSIYLCSVESRDREGYTFGSGTRLTVV.

About this clone: The junction departs from germline at one end; a sequencing error may be responsible. The chain is built from TRBV11-2 and TRBJ2-1, with 9 bases that match TRBD2. The CDR3 spans 13 residues. CDR1 is SGHAT, CDR2 FQNNGV, per germline. The CDR3 DNA is TGTGTCAGCAGCCCGGGACTAGCCTTCGAGCAGTTCTTC. Translated, it gives CVSSPGLAFEQFF.

The chain joins TRBV5-4 to TRBJ1-1; the D gene is possibly TRBD1 (5 bases). V dropped 2 bases and J dropped 0 bases, with 8 bases sitting between them. The germline V gene has CDR1 SGHNT and CDR2 YYREEE (reference sequence). The CDR3 totals 14 residues. This CDR3 reads CASSLWGMNTEAFF. In DNA form, the CDR3 reads TGTGCCAGCAGCTTATGGGGCATGAACACTGAAGCTTTCTTT.

V and J are TRBV7-8 and TRBJ2-1; 9 bases are a match to TRBD2. This CDR3 has 16 residues. The V and J ends lost 4 bases and 4 bases, in that order; junction bases with no gene match: 8. Germline V gene sequence: CDR1 SGHVS, CDR2 FQNEAQ. The CDR3 DNA follows: TGTGCCAGCAGCTCACTCGGGCTAGCGGGGTACAATGAGCAGTTCTTC. Translated, it gives CASSSLGLAGYNEQFF.